The 28 T cell receptor beta chains below were found in one sample sequenced in a study of T cell clonality in common variable immunodeficiency. Some clones are missing from TCRdb's copy, which holds only in-frame ones; the method was immunoSEQ multiplex PCR. Singletons are absent from the sample, which has tens of thousands of clones. Sequenced input: peripheral blood mononuclear cells. These receptors came from a person between 18 and 75 years old in good health.

This clone was counted ten times or more. The read ends 3 residues before the CDR3 terminus; that terminus is restored from the germline J gene. The chain carries TRBV19 and TRBJ1-5, with TRBD1 identical over 7 bases. There are 15 residues in the CDR3. Germline trimming cut 3 bases from V and 1 base from J; bases unmatched to any gene: 3. Germline lookup yields CDR1 LNHDA and CDR2 SQIVND (reference sequence). Incomplete CDR3 DNA: TGTGCCAGTAGTATTATACAGGGGAGCAATCAGCCC. As protein: CASSIIQGSNQP. The complete CDR3 reads CASSIIQGSNQPQHF. Looking up the rest from reference TRBV19 and TRBJ1-5 gives the full variable domain: DGGITQSPKYLFRKEGQNVTLSCEQNLNHDAMYWYRQDPGQGLRLIYYSQIVNDFQKGDIAEGYSVSREKKESFPLTVTSAQKNPTAFYLCASSIIQGSNQPQHFGDGTRLSIL.

This clone occurred many times. The CDR3 end falls 3 residues outside the read, so it is completed with the germline J gene. V gene TRBV5-1 combines with J gene TRBJ2-1; no clear D gene. The V gene's germline CDR1 is SGHRS and CDR2 YFSETQ. This CDR3 comprises 14 residues. Trimming left V 4 bases short and J 9 bases short, with 17 bases between. CDR3 DNA, as far as it was read: TGCGCCAGCAGCAGGAAGGGCCTTGAGGCTGAG. It codes for CASSRKGLEAE. The complete CDR3 protein is CASSRKGLEAEQFF.

About this clone itself: The read terminates 3 residues ahead of where the CDR3 ends, so the germline J gene completes it. The chain recombines TRBV5-1 with TRBJ2-7, with D perhaps matching TRBD1 (5 bases). The germline gives CDR1 SGHRS, CDR2 YFSETQ. V was shortened by 0 bases and J by 1 base, with 8 bases between the two germline ends. The CDR3 is 14 residues long. The sequenced part of the CDR3 DNA is TGCGCCAGCAGCTTGGAGGCAGGGTCCTACGAG. This encodes CASSLEAGSYE. The whole CDR3 region reads CASSLEAGSYEQYF.

This clone was picked up many times. The read is 3 residues too short to cover the CDR3 end, so that end is filled in from the germline J gene. V gene TRBV7-9 combines with J gene TRBJ1-1; D uncertain. The CDR3 extends over 13 amino acids. Per germline, CDR1 SEHNR and CDR2 FQNEAQ (reference sequence). This chain's CDR3 is CASSLAEGGEAFF. The covered CDR3 bases are TGTGCCAGCAGCTTAGCGGAGGGTGGGGAA.

This clone was counted at least ten times. The CDR3 end is not reached by the read, which stops 3 residues before it; the germline J gene fills it in. The rearrangement joins TRBV2 to TRBJ2-5; maybe TRBD2 (7 bases). The CDR3 consists of 14 residues. The V end lost 4 bases, the J end lost 4 bases, and 13 bases lay between the germline ends. CDR1 is SNHLY and CDR2 is FYNNEI in the germline V gene. The CDR3 region is CASSGRGGGETQYF. The covered CDR3 bases are TGTGCCAGCAGTGGGAGGGGGGGCGGAGAGACC.

The sample holds a few counts of this clone. The missing CDR3 end, 3 residues past where the read stops, is filled in from the germline J gene. The rearrangement links TRBV10-3 to TRBJ2-7; D remains unclear. V was shortened by 4 bases and J by 0 bases, with 13 bases between the two germline ends. This CDR3 spans 15 amino acids. The germline gives CDR1 ENHRY, CDR2 SYGVKD. CDR3 region: CAISGKGTASYEQYF. The sequenced CDR3 bases are TGTGCCATCAGTGGAAAAGGAACAGCCTCCTACGAG.

This clone was seen ten or more times. The read comes to an end 3 residues before the CDR3 does, leaving the germline J gene to fill in the end. This chain connects TRBV20-1 to TRBJ2-3; 7 bases agree with TRBD2. Germline V CDR1 and CDR2: DFQATT, SNEGSKA (reference sequence). The CDR3 spans 15 residues. The V segment lost 5 bases and the J segment 2 bases; nucleotides outside the gene matches: 10. CDR3 DNA (partial): TGCAGTGCTTCGGAGACTAGCATAGACACAGATACG. Its translation: CSASETSIDTDT. The whole CDR3 region reads CSASETSIDTDTQYF.

A note on this clone: One base away lies a much larger clone, so this may be a sequencing read error. Sequencing ends 3 residues short of the CDR3 end; the germline J gene provides the rest. V is TRBV19 and J is TRBJ2-3; D possibly corresponds to TRBD1 (5 bases). Germline V gene data show CDR1 as LNHDA and CDR2 as SQIVND (reference sequence). The CDR3 loop spans 12 amino acids. The sequenced part of the CDR3 DNA is TGTGCCAGTGGTCGACAGCAAGAGACG. Protein product: CASGRQQET. In full, the CDR3 reads CASGRQQETQYF.

This clone was counted at least ten times. The CDR3 end lies 3 residues beyond the end of the read and is filled in from the germline J gene. The chain couples TRBV20-1 to TRBJ1-5, with D possibly matching TRBD1 (6 bases). The CDR3 has 15 amino acids. The ends were cut back, 4 bases at V and 2 bases at J, with 15 bases in the middle. In germline, CDR1 is DFQATT, CDR2 SNEGSKA (reference sequence). CDR3 DNA, as far as it was read: TGCAGTGCTATTCAGGGGAAGAGGGGCAATCAGCCC. It translates to CSAIQGKRGNQP. The full CDR3 reads CSAIQGKRGNQPQHF.

Turning to this clone: The read ends 3 residues shy of where the CDR3 ends; the end is completed using the germline J gene. The V call is TRBV18, the J call TRBJ1-3, with a possible D match to TRBD1 (6 bases). The V end was cut by 1 base, the J end by 4 bases, with 11 bases between. The CDR3 has 15 residues. Germline CDR1 and CDR2: KGHSH and LQKENI. CDR3 in amino acids: CASSPQGTSGNTIYF. The CDR3 DNA, read in part, is TGTGCCAGCTCACCACAAGGGACATCAGGAAACACC.

This clone was found many times. The sequence runs out 3 residues before the end of the CDR3; the remainder is reconstructed from the germline J gene. The chain uses TRBV6-1 and TRBJ2-5; D gene ambiguous. Trimming removed 2 bases at V and 1 base at J, with 8 bases between. This CDR3 is 14 amino acids long. The V gene's germline CDR1 is MNHNS and CDR2 SASEGT. CDR3 DNA, as far as it was read: TGTGCCAGCAGTGAATGGGCGACCCAAGAGACC. Its translation is CASSEWATQET. The full CDR3 sequence reads CASSEWATQETQYF.

Many counts were recorded for this clone. The missing CDR3 end, 3 residues past where the read stops, is filled in from the germline J gene. The chain is built from TRBV20-1 and TRBJ2-1; the D gene is possibly TRBD1 (5 bases). Germline loops: CDR1 DFQATT, CDR2 SNEGSKA (reference sequence). The length of the CDR3 is 13 residues. V gave up 3 bases and J gave up 8 bases, with 14 bases separating them. CDR3 bases read: TGCAGTGCTAGTCCGGGCAGGGCGTATGAG. Protein sequence: CSASPGRAYE. The whole CDR3 reads CSASPGRAYEQFF.

This clone has more than one count but fewer than ten. The sequence runs out 3 residues before the end of the CDR3; the remainder is reconstructed from the germline J gene. The rearrangement links TRBV25-1 to TRBJ2-2, with 7 bases lining up with TRBD1. Losses at the gene ends were 1 base for V and 5 bases for J; bases not matched to a gene: 19. The germline gives CDR1 MGHDK, CDR2 SYGVNS. The CDR3 runs 20 residues. The CDR3 sequence: CASSELGVSGGFSSTGELFF. The covered CDR3 bases are TGTGCCAGCAGTGAATTAGGCGTGTCAGGGGGTTTTTCTAGTACCGGGGAG. Supplemented by reference TRBV25-1 and TRBJ2-2, the full variable domain reads EADIYQTPRYLVIGTGKKITLECSQTMGHDKMYWYQQDPGMELHLIHYSYGVNSTEKGDLSSESTVSRIRTEHFPLTLESARPSHTSQYLCASSELGVSGGFSSTGELFFGEGSRLTVL.

The table lists this clone with many counts. Read data end 3 residues before the CDR3 end; the end is taken from the germline J gene. The rearrangement links TRBV2 to TRBJ2-7; 12 bases line up with TRBD1. Germline values: CDR1 SNHLY, CDR2 FYNNEI. CDR3 length equals 15 residues. The V gene end was trimmed by 4 bases and the J gene end by 2 bases; junction bases not matched to a gene: 3. The CDR3 here is CASSGGTGGPYEQYF. The CDR3 bases that were read are TGTGCCAGCAGTGGGGGGACAGGGGGCCCCTACGAG.

This clone was detected ten times or more. The read is 3 residues too short to cover the CDR3 end, so that end is filled in from the germline J gene. This chain connects TRBV5-1 to TRBJ2-7, with 7 nucleotides matching TRBD2. The CDR3 is made up of 15 amino acids. J lost 2 bases, V lost 2 bases, and 7 bases had no gene match. Germline V gene data show CDR1 as SGHRS and CDR2 as YFSETQ. CDR3 DNA, as far as it was read: TGCGCCAGCAGCTTCGAAACCGGGACTACCTACGAG. It yields the protein CASSFETGTTYE. The entire CDR3 protein is CASSFETGTTYEQYF.

Worth noting for this clone: The read ends 3 residues before the CDR3 terminus; that terminus is restored from the germline J gene. The chain uses TRBV30 and TRBJ1-2; a weak D match, TRBD1 (5 bases). Germline loops: CDR1 GTSNPN, CDR2 SVGIG (reference sequence). This CDR3 has 14 amino acids. The DNA read from the CDR3 is TGTGCCTGGAGGCCTCCGGGGGGTTTTTCCGAC. It yields the protein CAWRPPGGFSD. The whole CDR3 protein is CAWRPPGGFSDYTF.

The sample holds many counts of this clone. The observed sequence ends 3 residues before the CDR3 terminus, with the missing tail filled in from the germline J gene. The genes are TRBV18 and TRBJ2-5; 9 bases fit TRBD1. The length of the CDR3 is 15 residues. Trimming took 3 bases from V and 5 from J; bases not matched to a gene: 7. Germline CDR1 reads KGHSH; CDR2 reads LQKENI. The CDR3 sequence is CASSPGQGISETQYF. The sequenced CDR3 bases are TGTGCCAGCTCACCGGGACAGGGAATTTCGGAGACC. The whole variable domain, filled in from reference TRBV18 and TRBJ2-5, reads NAGVMQNPRHLVRRRGQEARLRCSPMKGHSHVYWYRQLPEEGLKFMVYLQKENIIDESGMPKERFSAEFPKEGPSILRIQQVVRGDSAAYFCASSPGQGISETQYFGPGTRLLVL.

This clone was detected a few times. The read is 3 residues too short to cover the CDR3 end, so that end is filled in from the germline J gene. The sample carries other DNA sequences with the same CDR3. This chain uses TRBV6-1 with TRBJ2-2; TRBD2 is a possible D gene (6 bases). V was trimmed by 6 bases and J by 8 bases, leaving 16 bases between them. Per germline, CDR1 MNHNS and CDR2 SASEGT. The CDR3 has 14 residues. The CDR3 protein is CASRETAGSGELFF. The covered CDR3 bases are TGTGCCAGCAGGGAAACGGCGGGATCGGGGGAG.

This clone was seen at least ten times. The missing CDR3 end, 3 residues past where the read stops, is filled in from the germline J gene. V usage is TRBV6-4 and J usage is TRBJ2-6; 7 nucleotides line up with TRBD1. J lost 2 bases, V lost 8 bases, and 3 bases had no gene match. This CDR3 contains 14 residues. Germline V gene data show CDR1 as MRHNA and CDR2 as SNTAGT. This CDR3 reads CASRGGAGANVLTF. The DNA read from the CDR3 is TGTGCCAGCCGAGGGGGCGCTGGGGCCAACGTC.

This clone showed up many times. Coverage ceases 3 residues before the CDR3 finishes, and the germline J gene fills in the end. The chain carries TRBV29-1 and TRBJ1-2, with TRBD1 matching over 9 bases. V shed 6 bases, J shed 5 bases, and the junction held 4 bases outside the gene matches. There are 12 residues in the CDR3. CDR1 is SQVTM, CDR2 ANQGSEA, per germline. CDR3 sequence reads: CSVRQGDYGYTF. CDR3 DNA, as far as it was read: TGCAGCGTCCGACAGGGGGATTATGGC.

This clone was recorded at least ten times. The CDR3 end is not reached by the read, which stops 3 residues before it; the germline J gene fills it in. This sequence joins TRBV12-3 or TRBV12-4 and TRBJ1-5; D may be TRBD1 (6 bases). The CDR3 has 15 residues. The V end was cut by 5 bases, the J end by 2 bases, with 13 bases between. The sequenced CDR3 bases are TGTGCCAGCAGTCCCAGGGGATCGGGCAATCAGCCC. Translated: CASSPRGSGNQP. The whole CDR3 region reads CASSPRGSGNQPQHF.

This clone was seen ten or more times. The read halts 3 residues ahead of the CDR3 end, with the missing end drawn from the germline J gene. V is TRBV29-1 and J is TRBJ2-5; 8 nucleotides align to TRBD2. Germline V gives CDR1 SQVTM, CDR2 ANQGSEA. J lost 2 bases, V lost 3 bases, and 17 bases had no gene match. The CDR3 is 18 residues long. CDR3 DNA (partial): TGCAGCGTTGAGGCCCCAAGAACTAGCGGAGTACCTCAAGAGACC. It codes for CSVEAPRTSGVPQET. The CDR3 reads in full as CSVEAPRTSGVPQETQYF.

This clone was seen at least ten times. The read ends 3 residues early relative to the CDR3; the germline J gene fills the gap. The chain links TRBV20-1 to TRBJ1-4; perhaps TRBD1 as D (5 bases). V lost 3 bases, J lost 6 bases, and 23 bases lay in between. Germline assignment: CDR1 DFQATT and CDR2 SNEGSKA (reference sequence). The CDR3 length is 17 residues. The covered CDR3 bases are TGCAGTGCTAGGTACAGTCGCGACCAGCGGGGCCATGAAAAA. Residues: CSARYSRDQRGHEK. The entire CDR3 sequence reads CSARYSRDQRGHEKLFF.

This clone was recorded many times. The read ends 3 residues before the CDR3 terminus; that terminus is restored from the germline J gene. This chain links TRBV5-1 with TRBJ1-4; 7 nucleotides line up with TRBD1. The V gene end was trimmed by 3 bases and the J gene end by 8 bases; junction bases not matched to a gene: 10. CDR3 length: 15 amino acids. Per germline, CDR1 SGHRS and CDR2 YFSETQ. The covered CDR3 bases are TGCGCCAGCAGCTCAGGGGGACACGTTCGGGAAAAA. It translates to CASSSGGHVREK. The full-length CDR3 reads as CASSSGGHVREKLFF.

This clone was counted ten times or more. The DNA ends 3 residues before the CDR3 does, and the rest of the CDR3 is filled in from the germline J gene. The chain couples TRBV20-1 to TRBJ1-2; D perhaps matches TRBD1 (6 bases). The CDR3 consists of 16 residues. Germline CDR1 DFQATT, CDR2 SNEGSKA (reference sequence). The CDR3: CSARDLRGSLQGSYTF. The covered CDR3 bases are TGCAGTGCTAGAGATTTACGCGGGTCGCTACAGGGAAGC.

In this sample, this clone turned up many times. The CDR3 end lies 3 residues beyond the end of the read and is filled in from the germline J gene. The rearrangement links TRBV5-8 to TRBJ1-2; no reliable D call. Trimming shortened V by 2 bases and J by 3 bases, and 5 bases separated the two germline ends. The CDR3 has 12 residues. In germline, CDR1 is SGHTS, CDR2 YDEGEE. CDR3 DNA (partial): TGTGCCAGCAGCTTAGGGTACTATGGC. It translates to CASSLGYYG. The whole CDR3 protein reads CASSLGYYGYTF.

This clone was seen ten or more times. The read comes to an end 3 residues before the CDR3 does, leaving the germline J gene to fill in the end. The chain carries TRBV30 and TRBJ1-1; D is unclear. CDR1 is GTSNPN, CDR2 SVGIG, per germline (reference sequence). CDR3 length: 11 amino acids. The CDR3 bases that were read are TGTGCCTGGATGGAGGGTGCGGGG. Its protein is CAWMEGAG. The entire CDR3 protein reads CAWMEGAGAFF.

This clone appeared many times. The read gets to within 3 residues of the CDR3 end, and the germline J gene fills in the rest. The chain recombines TRBV5-1 with TRBJ2-1, with a possible D match to TRBD1 (7 bases). The CDR3 sequence is 15 residues long. CDR1 and CDR2 (germline): SGHRS, YFSETQ. Trimming left V 0 bases short and J 4 bases short, with 11 bases between. The sequenced part of the CDR3 DNA is TGCGCCAGCAGCTTGGTCCAGGGGGGTTACAATGAG. Translated, it gives CASSLVQGGYNE. The entire CDR3 protein reads CASSLVQGGYNEQFF.